Presented here are 21 T cell receptor beta chains from one specimen sequenced in a study of blood T cell repertoires in COVID-19. The protocol was immunoSEQ multiplex PCR, while the TCRdb copy is restricted to in-frame clones and leaves out a portion. The sample contains over 450,000 clones, around nine tenths of which appear only once. The sequencing input was peripheral blood. The receptors derive from a woman aged 45-60 years with COVID-19, enrolled during active disease.

This clone has just one count. V gene TRBV5-4 combines with J gene TRBJ2-2; TRBD1 is a possible D gene (9 bases). The V gene lost 4 bases and the J gene lost 5 bases, with 24 bases spanning the gap. Looked up from germline, CDR1 is SGHNT and CDR2 is YYREEE (reference sequence). The CDR3 has 18 amino acids. The CDR3 nucleotides are TGTGCCAGCAGCCCTACAGGGGGCCCGGGGGGGCGGACCGGGGAGCTGTTTTTT. Translating it yields CASSPTGGPGGRTGELFF. Combining the CDR3 with reference TRBV5-4 and TRBJ2-2 gives the whole variable domain ETGVTQSPTHLIKTRGQQVTLRCSSQSGHNTVSWYQQALGQGPQFIFQYYREEENGRGNFPPRFSGLQFPNYSSELNVNALELDDSALYLCASSPTGGPGGRTGELFFGEGSRLTVL.

V gene TRBV28 combines with J gene TRBJ1-1, with TRBD1 identical over 7 bases. Germline CDR1 and CDR2: MDHEN and SYDVKM. Unmatched junction bases numbered 11, after V lost 5 bases and J lost 8 bases. The CDR3 length is 14 residues. The CDR3: CASSPFLTTGEAFF. CDR3 DNA: TGTGCCAGCAGTCCCTTCCTAACGACAGGGGAAGCTTTCTTT.

Here the CDR3 DNA reads TGTGCCAGCAGCGTAGTAGCGGGCACAGATACGCAGTATTTT. Protein sequence: CASSVVAGTDTQYF. The rearrangement joins TRBV9 to TRBJ2-3, with D possibly being TRBD2 (6 bases). The CDR3 runs to 14 residues. Trimming shortened V by 0 bases and J by 1 base, and 6 bases separated the two germline ends. CDR1 and CDR2 from the germline V gene are SGDLS and YYNGEE.

The J gene is TRBJ2-3, the V gene TRBV3-1 (or the pseudogene TRBV3-2); tentative D call: TRBD1 (5 bases). Trimming pared 1 base from V and 1 base from J, leaving 9 bases between. The CDR3 totals 15 residues. Per the germline V gene, CDR1 is LGHDT and CDR2 is YNNKEL (reference sequence). The CDR3 reads CASSQGPQGTDTQYF. Here the CDR3 DNA reads TGTGCCAGCAGCCAAGGACCACAGGGCACAGATACGCAGTATTTT.

The genes are TRBV6-1 and TRBJ1-2; D is unresolved. Trimming shortened V by 2 bases and J by 9 bases, and 13 bases separated the two germline ends. Germline values: CDR1 MNHNS, CDR2 SASEGT. The length of the CDR3 is 13 residues. CDR3 sequence reads: CASSETRPTSYTF. The DNA for the CDR3 is TGTGCCAGCAGTGAAACTAGGCCCACGAGCTACACCTTC.

The V and J genes are TRBV12-1 and TRBJ2-3; TRBD2 is taken as the D call from the table, unchecked against the DNA. TRBV12-1 is a known pseudogene. The CDR3 extends over 16 amino acids. CDR3 bases: TGTGCCAGCAGCCCCGAGGAGCGGGGGGAGGGAGATACGCAGTATTTT. Translated, it gives CASSPEERGEGDTQYF.

This chain links TRBV11-2 with TRBJ2-7, with a tentative D call TRBD1 (5 bases). Per germline, CDR1 SGHAT and CDR2 FQNNGV. Trimming shortened V by 5 bases and J by 7 bases, and 12 bases separated the two germline ends. The CDR3 runs to 12 residues. In nucleotides, the CDR3 is TGTGCCAGCAGCGAACAGGTTTCAGAGCAGTACTTC. Its translation: CASSEQVSEQYF.

This clone was seen a handful of times. The rearrangement uses TRBV7-6 and TRBJ1-1, with 10 bases fitting TRBD1. Germline-derived CDR1 and CDR2 are SGHVS and FNYEAQ. This CDR3 is 17 amino acids long. The V and J ends lost 5 bases and 3 bases, in that order; junction bases with no gene match: 12. For the CDR3, the DNA is TGTGCCAGCAGCCGCGGGACAGGGGCCCCATGGGACACTGAAGCTTTCTTT. Translating it yields CASSRGTGAPWDTEAFF.

This clone was detected once. V is TRBV9 and J is TRBJ2-7; D possibly corresponds to TRBD1 (7 bases). The CDR3 extends over 15 amino acids. The germline gives CDR1 SGDLS, CDR2 YYNGEE. The germline V and J ends were trimmed by 1 base and 2 bases, with 13 bases remaining between them. CDR3 DNA sequence: TGTGCCAGCAGCGTAAGGGGGGACAGCACCTACGAGCAGTACTTC. Its translation is CASSVRGDSTYEQYF.

This clone occurred a few times. The V and J genes are TRBV21-1 and TRBJ1-2; the table's D gene call, TRBD1, was not cross checked with the DNA. TRBV21-1 is labeled a pseudogene. The CDR3 loop spans 14 amino acids. The CDR3 bases are TGTGCCAGCAGCAAAGAAGACAGGGTCCCTCCTCACACCTTC. Its translation is CASSKEDRVPPHTF.

This rearrangement joins TRBV15 to TRBJ2-7; 8 positions match TRBD2. CDR1 LNHNV and CDR2 YYDKDF come from the germline V gene (reference sequence). This CDR3 is 15 amino acids long. V trimming: 2 bases; J trimming: 6 bases; junction bases outside the gene matches: 9. The CDR3 DNA is TGTGCCACCAGCAGATTCACGGGACTAGGTGGCGAGCAGTACTTC. Translated, it gives CATSRFTGLGGEQYF.

V is TRBV3-1 (or the pseudogene TRBV3-2) and J is TRBJ1-1; 7 positions agree with TRBD1. CDR1 LGHDT and CDR2 YNNKEL come from the germline V gene (reference sequence). V shed 0 bases, J shed 1 base, and the junction held 2 bases outside the gene matches. This CDR3 is built from 15 residues. As DNA, the CDR3 is TGTGCCAGCAGCCAAGAAAGGACAGGGAACACTGAAGCTTTCTTT. Translating it yields CASSQERTGNTEAFF.

This CDR3 reads CASGLGGTEAFF. The DNA of the CDR3 is TGTGCCAGCGGCCTAGGGGGCACTGAAGCTTTCTTT. This chain uses TRBV6-5 with TRBJ1-1; tentatively, D is TRBD1 (6 bases). CDR1 MNHEY and CDR2 SVGAGI come from the germline V gene. The CDR3 contains 12 residues. V dropped 8 bases and J dropped 4 bases, with 11 bases sitting between them.

The J gene is TRBJ1-2, the V gene TRBV19, with 7 bases matching TRBD1. Trimming took 2 bases from V and 6 from J; bases not matched to a gene: 12. The germline CDR1 and CDR2 sequences are LNHDA and SQIVND (reference sequence). CDR3 length: 16 amino acids. This CDR3 reads CASSIKGRGIQDGYTF. Here the CDR3 DNA reads TGTGCCAGTAGTATAAAAGGCAGGGGGATACAGGATGGCTACACCTTC.

The genes are TRBV7-2 and TRBJ1-3; possibly TRBD1 for D (5 bases). Germline CDR1 reads SGHTA; CDR2 reads FQGNSA. This CDR3 has 14 residues. The V gene lost 5 bases and the J gene lost 7 bases, with 15 bases spanning the gap. CDR3 nucleotide sequence: TGTGCCAGCAGCCCCGGACATTCTTCGAACACCATATATTTT. Amino acid sequence: CASSPGHSSNTIYF.

DNA for the CDR3: TGTGCCAGCAGCCAGGGGAGGAACACTGAAGCTTTCTTT. This encodes CASSQGRNTEAFF. The chain combines TRBV14 with TRBJ1-1, with no clear D. Germline loops: CDR1 SGHDN, CDR2 FVKESK. Deletions cut 3 bases from V and 1 base from J, with 6 bases between. CDR3 length equals 13 residues.

The chain has TRBV15 and TRBJ2-7; D remains ambiguous. The V and J ends lost 0 bases and 0 bases respectively, with 9 bases between them. Per germline, CDR1 LNHNV and CDR2 YYDKDF (reference sequence). The CDR3 length is 15 residues. DNA for the CDR3: TGTGCCACCAGCAGAGATTTGGGCTACTCCTACGAGCAGTACTTC. Protein product: CATSRDLGYSYEQYF.

There are a few counts of this clone. The rearrangement uses TRBV20-1 and TRBJ1-1, with 10 bases fitting TRBD1. Germline V CDR1 and CDR2: DFQATT, SNEGSKA (reference sequence). Trimming removed 3 bases from V and 4 bases from J; junction bases left unmatched: 11. The CDR3 spans 16 residues. CDR3 bases: TGCAGTGCTAGTTGGGACAGGGGAGGGCTAGGCACTGAAGCTTTCTTT. This sequence encodes CSASWDRGGLGTEAFF.

V gene TRBV4-1 combines with J gene TRBJ1-5; 8 bases align to TRBD1. With 1 base clipped from V and 0 bases from J, the junction kept 2 bases outside the gene matches. The CDR3 is made up of 16 amino acids. CDR1 MGHRA and CDR2 YSYEKL come from the germline V gene. The CDR3 DNA follows: TGCGCCAGCAGCCAAGGGACAGGGTATAGCAATCAGCCCCAGCATTTT. Its protein is CASSQGTGYSNQPQHF.

The V call is TRBV10-1, the J call TRBJ2-3, with D perhaps TRBD2 (5 bases). The V gene lost 3 bases and the J gene lost 2 bases, with 12 bases spanning the gap. In germline, CDR1 is WNHNN, CDR2 SYGVQD (reference sequence). This CDR3 contains 15 residues. CDR3 sequence reads: CASSDPRADTDTQYF. In nucleotides, the CDR3 is TGCGCCAGCAGTGACCCGAGGGCAGACACAGATACGCAGTATTTT.

The chain has TRBV15 and TRBJ2-7; D is perhaps TRBD1 (6 bases). The CDR3 has 16 residues. V lost 2 bases and J lost 6, with 20 bases in between. CDR1 is LNHNV and CDR2 is YYDKDF in the germline V gene (reference sequence). The CDR3 region is CATSRTSGTLFREQYF. CDR3 DNA sequence: TGTGCCACCAGCAGAACTTCCGGGACACTCTTCCGCGAGCAGTACTTC.